These 15 T cell receptor beta chains came from one sample sequenced in a study of blood T cells in healthy people across ages. A second PCR, run for about 7 to 11 cycles, used a sample-barcoded 5' primer plus a J-beta primer mix. TCRdb re-called the 5' RACE reads with MiXCR, one entry per CDR3 protein. The sample contains roughly 800,000 distinct CDR3 sequences, around a quarter of which appear only once. The data were also submitted as part of a second study, on T cells of mothers and their children.

Sequenced input: blood. The source of these receptors is a boy between 10 and 17 years old in good health.

This clonotype was observed a few times. This rearrangement joins TRBV15 to TRBJ2-4; D may be TRBD1 (6 bases). Per the germline V gene, CDR1 is LNHNV and CDR2 is YYDKDF (reference sequence). This CDR3 has 14 residues. The germline V and J ends were trimmed by 1 base and 7 bases, with 11 bases remaining between them. The CDR3 region has the DNA TGTGCCACCAGCAGAGTGGTTACAGGGAACATTCAGTACTTC. This sequence encodes CATSRVVTGNIQYF.

The CDR3 DNA is TGTGCCAGCAGCAGTTGGGACTCATCCCACCCGGATACGCAGTATTTT. Its protein product is CASSSWDSSHPDTQYF. The chain joins TRBV11-1 to TRBJ2-3, with D possibly TRBD2 on 6 matching bases. V was trimmed by 5 bases and J by 6 bases, leaving 21 bases between them. This CDR3 region has 16 residues. Per the germline V gene, CDR1 is SGHAT and CDR2 is FQDESV (reference sequence). The entire variable domain, with the rest obtained from reference TRBV11-1 and TRBJ2-3, is as follows: EAEVAQSPRYKITEKSQAVAFWCDPISGHATLYWYRQILGQGPELLVQFQDESVVDDSQLPKDRFSAERLKGVDSTLKIQPAELGDSAMYLCASSSWDSSHPDTQYFGPGTRLTVL.

The chain is built from TRBV2 and TRBJ2-2, with D possibly TRBD2 on 5 matching bases. The CDR3 runs 16 residues. With 3 bases removed from V and 5 bases from J, the gap between germline ends came to 16 bases. Germline V CDR1 and CDR2: SNHLY, FYNNEI. CDR3 in DNA: TGTGCCAGCAGTGACCGACGGGAACAGCCGACCGGGGAGCTGTTTTTT. This gives the protein CASSDRREQPTGELFF.

In this sample, this clonotype turned up a few times. The chain has TRBV30 and TRBJ2-7, with 11 bases fitting TRBD1. V dropped 7 bases and J dropped 6; count of bases not matched to a gene: 5. The germline gives CDR1 GTSNPN, CDR2 SVGIG (reference sequence). The CDR3 extends over 12 amino acids. CDR3 in DNA: TGTGCCTTATCCGGGACAGGGGGCGAGCAGTACTTC. Translating it yields CALSGTGGEQYF.

This clonotype showed up just a few times. The chain combines TRBV6-6 with TRBJ1-6; 9 positions agree with TRBD1. The length of the CDR3 is 15 residues. V was clipped by 6 bases and J by 6 bases; unmatched bases: 6. Looked up from germline, CDR1 is MNHNY and CDR2 is SVGAGI (reference sequence). The CDR3, as DNA: TGTGCCAGCAGCCTACTGGGACAGGGTAATTCACCCCTCCACTTT. Translated: CASSLLGQGNSPLHF.

V gene TRBV7-9 combines with J gene TRBJ1-2; a possible D gene is TRBD1 (6 bases). CDR1 SEHNR and CDR2 FQNEAQ come from the germline V gene (reference sequence). Trimming removed 3 bases from V and 5 bases from J, with 22 bases in between. The CDR3 has 17 amino acids. As DNA, the CDR3 is TGTGCCAGCAGCTTTAGTCTTCTTACAGGGTCGGGGTATGGCTACACCTTC. It is translated as CASSFSLLTGSGYGYTF.

In this sample, this clonotype turned up a few times. The chain combines TRBV12-3 or TRBV12-4 with TRBJ2-5, with unresolved D. V gave up 5 bases and J gave up 2 bases, with 12 bases separating them. The CDR3 consists of 14 residues. The CDR3 DNA is TGTGCCAGCAGTCCTTGGGCGTTTCAAGAGACCCAGTACTTC. The encoded protein is CASSPWAFQETQYF.

This clonotype was counted between two and nine times. V gene TRBV29-1 combines with J gene TRBJ2-1; TRBD2 aligns across 8 bases. From germline, CDR1 is SQVTM and CDR2 ANQGSEA. The CDR3 spans 12 residues. V gave up 6 bases and J gave up 4 bases; unmatched junction bases: 2. For the CDR3, the DNA is TGCAGCGTGATAGCGGGGTACAATGAGCAGTTCTTC. Encoded protein: CSVIAGYNEQFF.

This clonotype has more than one count but fewer than ten. The genes are TRBV5-1 and TRBJ2-1, with 8 bases identical to TRBD1. Trimming cost V 0 bases and J 4 bases; bases outside gene matches: 3. CDR1 and CDR2 (germline): SGHRS, YFSETQ. This CDR3 comprises 15 residues. In DNA form, the CDR3 reads TGCGCCAGCAGCTTGGAGGGACAGGCATACAATGAGCAGTTCTTC. It translates to CASSLEGQAYNEQFF.

The rearrangement joins TRBV6-1 to TRBJ2-7; TRBD2 might be the D (6 bases). The V gene's germline CDR1 is MNHNS and CDR2 SASEGT. The V gene lost 1 base and the J gene lost 3 bases, with 13 bases spanning the gap. The CDR3 has 15 residues. In DNA form, the CDR3 reads TGTGCCAGCAGTGAAGAGTGGTCCGGGGGCTACGAGCAGTACTTC. It encodes CASSEEWSGGYEQYF.

The genes are TRBV3-1 and TRBJ1-1; D is possibly TRBD1 (6 bases). The germline gives CDR1 LGHDT, CDR2 YNNKEL (reference sequence). The CDR3 loop spans 15 amino acids. Deletions cut 4 bases from V and 4 bases from J, with 16 bases between. The CDR3 here is CASSPTGKGGTEAFF. Written as DNA, the CDR3 is TGTGCCAGCAGCCCCACCGGGAAAGGGGGCACTGAAGCTTTCTTT.

This clonotype was observed a handful of times. V and J are TRBV2 and TRBJ2-7; 8 bases fit TRBD1. The V gene end was trimmed by 2 bases and the J gene end by 5 bases; junction bases not matched to a gene: 11. Germline V gene lookup returns CDR1 SNHLY and CDR2 FYNNEI. There are 16 residues in the CDR3. The CDR3 protein is CASSELGSGQGNEQYF. CDR3 sequence (DNA): TGTGCCAGCAGTGAATTAGGAAGTGGACAGGGTAACGAGCAGTACTTC.

The table lists this clonotype with a few counts. The J gene is TRBJ1-2, the V gene TRBV19, with D maybe TRBD1 (6 bases). V gave up 5 bases and J gave up 8 bases, with 18 bases separating them. Germline V gene lookup returns CDR1 LNHDA and CDR2 SQIVND (reference sequence). The CDR3 has 14 amino acids. The CDR3 here is CASSWSGELYGYTF. CDR3 nucleotides: TGTGCCAGTAGTTGGTCAGGGGAACTCTACGGCTACACCTTC.

The V and J genes are TRBV6-6 and TRBJ2-5; 11 positions match TRBD2. CDR3 length: 14 amino acids. J gave up 5 bases and V 6 bases, and 5 bases lay outside the gene matches. Per the germline V gene, CDR1 is MNHNY and CDR2 is SVGAGI (reference sequence). The DNA for the CDR3 is TGTGCCAGCAGCAGACTAGCGGGGTTCGAGACCCAGTACTTC. It yields the protein CASSRLAGFETQYF.

This chain links TRBV3-1 with TRBJ1-3; D is unclear. V dropped 3 bases and J dropped 3 bases, with 9 bases sitting between them. Germline V gene sequence: CDR1 LGHDT, CDR2 YNNKEL (reference sequence). The CDR3 loop spans 14 amino acids. CDR3 region: CASSHPGVGNTIYF. Here the CDR3 DNA reads TGTGCCAGCAGCCACCCGGGAGTTGGAAACACCATATATTTT.